The rows below give T cell receptor beta chains drawn from one sample of a study of beta chain features in type 1 diabetes. Measured with immunoSEQ multiplex PCR; TCRdb has only the in-frame clones, and not every one. The data contain 600,000 to 700,000 clones, roughly 13% of them singletons. Sequencing used naive CD4+ T cells from blood. The receptors come from a young man with type 1 diabetes. The CDR3 runs from the conserved cysteine through the conserved F or W. Each record gives: clone size, V gene, D gene, J gene, CDR3 protein, CDR3 DNA. D genes are given only for firm matches. Size values are once, few and many counts, or a class for expanded clones, and some rows have none.

NA	TRBV30	NA	TRBJ2-3	CAWSVRLEGDTQYF	TGTGCCTGGAGTGTACGACTAGAAGGAGATACGCAGTATTTT
NA	TRBV28	TRBD1	TRBJ2-7	CASSPGQGRTYEQYF	TGTGCCAGCAGTCCCGGACAGGGTCGGACCTACGAGCAGTACTTC
few	TRBV30	NA	TRBJ1-1	CAWGRRTLGEAFF	TGTGCCTGGGGCCGACGGACTCTGGGTGAAGCTTTCTTT
NA	TRBV5-1	NA	TRBJ1-6	CASSLVGGTPSSYNSPLHF	TGCGCCAGCAGCCTGGTTGGAGGGACACCGAGCTCCTATAATTCACCCCTCCACTTT
NA	TRBV7-8	TRBD1	TRBJ1-5	CASSLGQGNQPQHF	TGTGCCAGCAGCTTAGGACAGGGGAATCAGCCCCAGCATTTT
NA	TRBV4-1	NA	TRBJ2-7	CASSQGIVSSYEQYF	TGCGCCAGCAGCCAAGGGATTGTAAGCTCCTACGAGCAGTACTTC
few	TRBV2	NA	TRBJ2-7	CASSEGYSRQSFF	TGTGCCAGCAGTGAAGGCTACTCGCGTCAGTCTTTTTTC
few	TRBV20-1	NA	TRBJ1-1	CSARDYTEAFF	TGCAGTGCTAGGGATTACACTGAAGCTTTCTTT
few	TRBV6-5	NA	TRBJ1-2	CASSYSPDDYGYTF	TGTGCCAGCAGTTACTCCCCGGACGACTATGGCTACACCTTC
NA	TRBV20-1	NA	TRBJ1-2	CSARDTGYTF	TGCAGTGCTAGAGACACAGGCTACACCTTC
NA	TRBV5-1	NA	TRBJ2-6	CASSGSSGANVLTF	TGCGCCAGCAGCGGTTCCTCTGGGGCCAACGTCCTGACTTTC
few	TRBV23-1	TRBD2	TRBJ2-7	CASSRGGQKSPSYEQYF	TGCGCCAGCAGTCGCGGGGGGCAGAAATCGCCGTCCTACGAGCAGTACTTC
once	TRBV10-1	NA	TRBJ2-7	CASSESGRTYEQYF	TGCGCCAGCAGTGAGTCGGGCAGGACCTACGAGCAGTACTTC
few	TRBV7-9	NA	TRBJ2-3	CASSFPNGYTQYF	TGTGCCAGCAGCTTCCCGAATGGATATACGCAGTATTTT
NA	TRBV2	NA	TRBJ2-1	CASGPERARTDEQFF	TGTGCCAGCGGTCCGGAAAGGGCCAGGACTGATGAGCAGTTCTTC
few	TRBV30	NA	TRBJ1-4	CAWSAKGGANEKLFF	TGTGCCTGGAGCGCCAAAGGGGGGGCTAATGAAAAACTGTTTTTT
few	TRBV4-1	NA	TRBJ1-2	CASSHPGAGYRYGYTF	TGCGCCAGCAGCCACCCGGGGGCAGGGTATCGGTATGGCTACACCTTC
few	TRBV19	TRBD1	TRBJ2-2	CASSIGQGATGELFF	TGTGCCAGTAGTATAGGGCAGGGGGCGACCGGGGAGCTGTTTTTT
NA	TRBV5-1	NA	TRBJ2-3	CASRGGQETDTQYF	TGCGCCAGCCGGGGAGGACAGGAGACAGATACGCAGTATTTT
few	TRBV2	NA	TRBJ2-6	CASGSGASGANVLTF	TGTGCCAGCGGATCAGGGGCCTCTGGGGCCAACGTCCTGACTTTC
NA	TRBV19	NA	TRBJ2-3	CASQNRNTQYF	TGTGCCAGCCAAAACCGGAATACGCAGTATTTT
few	TRBV29-1	TRBD1	TRBJ2-5	CSVEGVPGQGQKTQYF	TGCAGCGTTGAGGGGGTCCCGGGACAGGGTCAGAAGACCCAGTACTTC
few	TRBV19	TRBD1	TRBJ1-1	CASSDRVTEAFF	TGTGCCAGTAGTGACAGGGTGACTGAAGCTTTCTTT
NA	TRBV23-1	NA	TRBJ2-7	CASSPPRQAPTYEQYF	TGCGCCAGCAGTCCCCCCAGACAGGCCCCCACCTACGAGCAGTACTTC
few	TRBV14	NA	TRBJ1-4	CASSPRVGDSNEKLFF	TGTGCCAGCAGCCCTAGAGTCGGAGACAGCAATGAAAAACTGTTTTTT
few	TRBV6-5	NA	TRBJ1-5	CASRTGASNQPQHF	TGTGCCAGCAGGACCGGGGCTAGCAATCAGCCCCAGCATTTT
NA	TRBV2	TRBD2	TRBJ2-5	CASRGGLAGEQETQYF	TGTGCCAGCAGGGGGGGACTAGCGGGCGAACAAGAGACCCAGTACTTC
NA	TRBV10-3	NA	TRBJ2-3	CALGGGLTDTQYF	TGTGCCCTGGGCGGGGGCCTCACAGATACGCAGTATTTT
NA	TRBV29-1	NA	TRBJ1-1	CSAAFSNTEAFF	TGCAGCGCTGCGTTTTCGAACACTGAAGCTTTCTTT
NA	TRBV6-1	NA	TRBJ1-2	CASSEMGPNYGYTF	TGTGCCAGCAGTGAAATGGGTCCTAACTATGGCTACACCTTC